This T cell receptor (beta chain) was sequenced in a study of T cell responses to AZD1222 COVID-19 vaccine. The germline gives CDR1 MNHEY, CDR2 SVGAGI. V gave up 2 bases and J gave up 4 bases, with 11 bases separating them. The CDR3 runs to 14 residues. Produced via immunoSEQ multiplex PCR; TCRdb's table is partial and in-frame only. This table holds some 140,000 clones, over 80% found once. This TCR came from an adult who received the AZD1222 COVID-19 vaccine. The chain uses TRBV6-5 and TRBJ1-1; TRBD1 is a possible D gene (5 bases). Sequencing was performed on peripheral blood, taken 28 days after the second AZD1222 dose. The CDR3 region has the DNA TGTGCCAGCAGTTACAGGGGCTACGGCACTGAAGCTTTCTTT. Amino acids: CASSYRGYGTEAFF.